A selection of T cell receptor beta chains follows, all from one sample in a study of blood T cell repertoires in COVID-19. The repertoire was sequenced with immunoSEQ multiplex PCR; TCRdb's copy has only in-frame clones and lacks some. The table lists about 230,000 clones, about nine tenths of them singletons, with around 16% in the top ten. The sample was PBMCs or T cells enriched from blood (not recorded which). These receptors all stem from a man younger than 35 who had recovered from COVID-19. Each CDR3 is given with its conserved first and last residue. Fields, in order: V gene, D gene, clone size, J gene, CDR3 protein, CDR3 DNA. D genes are given only for firm matches. Clone size, where shown, is once, few, many, or a class for clones that have expanded.

>TRBV5-4|NA|NA|TRBJ2-5
CASSFPSTQETQYF
TGTGCCAGCAGCTTCCCCAGTACCCAAGAGACCCAGTACTTC
>TRBV6-2/TRBV6-3|NA|once|TRBJ2-5
CASSYWQIQETQYF
TGTGCCAGCAGTTACTGGCAGATCCAAGAGACCCAGTACTTC
>TRBV4-1|NA|few|TRBJ1-3
CASSQAQGNTIYF
TGCGCCAGCAGCCAAGCACAGGGAAACACCATATATTTT
>TRBV12-3/TRBV12-4|NA|NA|TRBJ1-6
CASREQGDSPLHF
TGTGCCAGCAGGGAACAGGGAGATTCACCCCTCCACTTT
>TRBV7-9|NA|NA|TRBJ1-1
CASSLGPGDYTEAFF
TGTGCCAGCAGCTTAGGGCCCGGGGACTACACTGAAGCTTTCTTT
>TRBV27|TRBD1|NA|TRBJ1-6
CASRPGQGRNSPLHF
TGTGCCAGCAGACCCGGACAGGGGCGTAATTCACCCCTCCACTTT
>TRBV6-5|TRBD1|NA|TRBJ1-6
CASRLGQGAFSPLHF
TGTGCCAGCAGACTCGGCCAGGGGGCGTTTTCACCCCTCCACTTT
>TRBV10-3|NA|NA|TRBJ1-2
CATCAGMGYGYTF
TGTGCCACATGCGCCGGGATGGGCTATGGCTACACCTTC
>TRBV5-1|NA|NA|TRBJ2-3
CASSLEEDTQYF
TGCGCCAGCAGCTTGGAGGAGGATACGCAGTATTTT
>TRBV5-1|NA|NA|TRBJ2-7
CASSRGREGRYEQYF
TGCGCCAGCAGCAGGGGGAGGGAGGGCCGGTACGAGCAGTACTTC
>TRBV2|NA|few|TRBJ1-2
CASSPGTGAVKGYTF
TGTGCCAGCAGCCCCGGGACGGGAGCAGTAAAAGGCTACACCTTC
>TRBV19|NA|NA|TRBJ1-4
CAIKRGEKLFF
TGTGCGATAAAACGGGGGGAAAAACTGTTTTTT
>TRBV19|NA|once|TRBJ1-1
CASSIMYKLNTEAFF
TGTGCCAGTAGTATAATGTACAAGTTGAACACTGAAGCTTTCTTT
>TRBV10-3|TRBD1|NA|TRBJ2-6
CAISVTGANSGANVLTF
TGTGCCATCAGTGTGACAGGGGCAAACTCTGGGGCCAACGTCCTGACTTTC
>TRBV5-1|TRBD2|NA|TRBJ2-1
CASSLGLAEYNEQFF
TGCGCCAGCAGCTTGGGGCTAGCGGAGTACAATGAGCAGTTCTTC
>TRBV30|TRBD1|once|TRBJ1-5
CAWSRDRGDQPQHF
TGTGCCTGGAGTCGGGACAGGGGAGATCAGCCCCAGCATTTT
>TRBV13|NA|NA|TRBJ1-2
CASSLGDGNYGYTF
TGTGCCAGCAGCTTAGGAGACGGGAACTATGGCTACACCTTC
>TRBV5-1|TRBD2|NA|TRBJ2-5
CASSLESSGGGETQYF
TGCGCCAGCAGCTTGGAGTCTAGCGGGGGAGGAGAGACCCAGTACTTC
>TRBV2|TRBD1|NA|TRBJ2-5
CATASGQGETQYF
TGTGCCACCGCCTCGGGACAGGGGGAGACCCAGTACTTC
>TRBV4-1|NA|NA|TRBJ1-5
CASSQQGYNQPQHF
TGCGCCAGCAGCCAACAGGGTTACAATCAGCCCCAGCATTTT
>TRBV2|NA|NA|TRBJ2-1
CASSAWHGSYNEQFF
TGTGCCAGCAGTGCGTGGCATGGCTCCTACAATGAGCAGTTCTTC
>TRBV7-6|NA|NA|TRBJ2-6
CASSFFRSGANVLTF
TGTGCCAGCAGCTTTTTCCGCTCTGGGGCCAACGTCCTGACTTTC
>TRBV13|TRBD2|NA|TRBJ2-2
CASSPRTGLADTGELFF
TGTGCCAGCAGCCCCCGGACGGGACTAGCGGACACCGGGGAGCTGTTTTTT
>TRBV30|TRBD1|NA|TRBJ1-5
CAWSVPDRSNQPQHF
TGTGCCTGGAGTGTACCGGACAGGAGCAATCAGCCCCAGCATTTT
>TRBV6-4|TRBD1|NA|TRBJ1-6
CASSDSTGGNSPLHF
TGTGCCAGCAGTGACTCGACAGGGGGTAATTCACCCCTCCACTTT
>TRBV4-1|TRBD2|NA|TRBJ2-1
CASSQDRTSLNEQFF
TGCGCCAGCAGCCAAGACCGGACTAGTTTGAATGAGCAGTTCTTC
>TRBV7-2|NA|NA|TRBJ1-2
CASSLALTDYGYTF
TGTGCCAGCAGCTTAGCTCTGACAGACTATGGCTACACCTTC
>TRBV19|NA|NA|TRBJ1-3
CASSIAARGYGNTIYF
TGTGCCAGTAGTATAGCAGCGAGGGGGTATGGTAACACCATATATTTT
>TRBV12-3/TRBV12-4|NA|once|TRBJ1-1
CASTLAGTEAFF
TGTGCCAGCACCCTCGCCGGTACTGAAGCTTTCTTT
>TRBV25-1|NA|NA|TRBJ2-1
CASSDLQARYCVF
TGTGCCAGCAGTGATTTACAGGCGAGGTATTGCGTCTTC
>TRBV5-1|TRBD1|NA|TRBJ2-1
CASSLAGTGGRYRSSYNEQFF
TGCGCCAGCAGCTTGGCGGGGACAGGGGGCCGTTACCGGTCCTCCTACAATGAGCAGTTCTTC
>TRBV18|NA|NA|TRBJ2-5
CASSPRYNSPQETQYF
TGTGCCAGCTCACCACGTTATAATTCCCCCCAAGAGACCCAGTACTTC
>TRBV4-1|TRBD1|NA|TRBJ1-6
CASSRERTGPSPLHF
TGCGCCAGCAGCCGAGAACGGACAGGGCCTTCACCCCTCCACTTT
>TRBV9|NA|NA|TRBJ2-2
CASSGSGNTGELFF
TGTGCCAGCAGCGGTAGCGGAAACACCGGGGAGCTGTTTTTT
>TRBV2|TRBD1|NA|TRBJ1-1
CAYDRGENTEAFF
TGTGCCTACGACAGGGGGGAGAACACTGAAGCTTTCTTT
>TRBV5-6|NA|NA|TRBJ2-7
CASSFGGTEPYEQYF
TGTGCCAGCAGCTTTGGCGGGACAGAACCCTACGAGCAGTACTTC
>TRBV23-1|TRBD2|NA|TRBJ2-1
CASSHPGLAGIDEQFF
TGCGCCAGCAGTCATCCGGGACTAGCGGGAATCGATGAGCAGTTCTTC
>TRBV5-1|TRBD2|NA|TRBJ2-3
CASSLVASGITDTQYF
TGCGCCAGCAGCTTGGTCGCTAGCGGGATCACAGATACGCAGTATTTT
>TRBV4-2|NA|NA|TRBJ1-5
CASSQDQQPQHF
TGTGCCAGCAGCCAAGACCAACAGCCCCAGCATTTT
>TRBV4-1|TRBD1|few|TRBJ1-6
CASSQLAGTENSPLHF
TGCGCCAGCAGCCAATTGGCCGGGACAGAGAATTCACCCCTCCACTTT
>TRBV6-1|TRBD1|NA|TRBJ1-2
CASSDRGHYGYTF
TGTGCCAGCAGTGACAGGGGGCACTATGGCTACACCTTC
>TRBV30|NA|NA|TRBJ1-5
CAWSGEGRNQPQHF
TGTGCCTGGAGTGGAGAGGGCCGCAATCAGCCCCAGCATTTT
>TRBV5-4|TRBD1|NA|TRBJ2-3
CASRRDRGGSDTQYF
TGTGCCAGCAGACGAGACAGGGGGGGTTCAGATACGCAGTATTTT
>TRBV18|TRBD1|NA|TRBJ1-1
CASSPPRDRATEAFF
TGTGCCAGCTCACCACCACGGGACAGGGCAACTGAAGCTTTCTTT
>TRBV2|NA|NA|TRBJ1-1
CASSESPVNTEAFF
TGTGCCAGCAGTGAATCCCCCGTGAACACTGAAGCTTTCTTT
>TRBV7-3|TRBD1|NA|TRBJ2-3
CASSASGAGGGTDTQYF
TGTGCCAGCAGCGCATCGGGCGCAGGGGGTGGCACAGATACGCAGTATTTT
>TRBV12-5|NA|once|TRBJ2-6
CASRGEPGANVLTF
TGTGCTAGCCGCGGCGAGCCTGGGGCCAACGTCCTGACTTTC
>TRBV6-5|TRBD1|NA|TRBJ1-3
CASSLTGETGNTIYF
TGTGCCAGCAGTTTAACAGGGGAAACTGGAAACACCATATATTTT
>TRBV28|NA|NA|TRBJ1-6
CASSFTGKFRLREPLHF
TGTGCCAGCAGTTTCACAGGGAAATTCCGTCTCCGGGAACCCCTCCACTTT
>TRBV12-5|NA|NA|TRBJ1-1
CASGLGYRATEAFF
TGTGCTAGTGGTTTGGGATACAGGGCCACTGAAGCTTTCTTT
>TRBV2|NA|NA|TRBJ1-1
CASSEQDGAFF
TGTGCCAGCAGTGAACAGGATGGAGCTTTCTTT